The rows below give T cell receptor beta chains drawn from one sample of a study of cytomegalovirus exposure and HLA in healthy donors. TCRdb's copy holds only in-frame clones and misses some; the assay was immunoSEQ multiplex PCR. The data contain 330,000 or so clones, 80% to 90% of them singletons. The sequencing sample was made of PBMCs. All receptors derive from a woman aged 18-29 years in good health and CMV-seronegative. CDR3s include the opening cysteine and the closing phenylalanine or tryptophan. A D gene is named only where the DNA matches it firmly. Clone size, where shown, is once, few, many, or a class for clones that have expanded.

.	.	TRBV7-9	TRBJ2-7	CASSPRSGGGRTYEQYF	TGTGCCAGCAGCCCTAGATCGGGGGGCGGGAGAACCTACGAGCAGTACTTC
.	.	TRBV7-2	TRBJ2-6	CASSFRGAGPSGANVLTF	TGTGCCAGCAGCTTTCGGGGGGCAGGGCCGTCTGGGGCCAACGTCCTGACTTTC
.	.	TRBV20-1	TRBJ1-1	CSAAMNTEAFF	TGCAGTGCGGCCATGAACACTGAAGCTTTCTTT
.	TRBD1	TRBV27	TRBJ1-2	CASSRGATQGYGYTF	TGTGCCAGCAGTCGCGGAGCGACACAGGGGTATGGCTACACCTTC
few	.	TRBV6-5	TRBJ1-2	CASRRDAGGSYGYTF	TGTGCCAGCAGGAGGGACGCCGGGGGAAGCTATGGCTACACCTTC
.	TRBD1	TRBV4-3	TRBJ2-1	CASSQGTVPTNEQFF	TGCGCCAGCAGCCAGGGGACAGTCCCTACCAATGAGCAGTTCTTC
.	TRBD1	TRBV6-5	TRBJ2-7	CASSYSSGQGLNEQYF	TGTGCCAGCAGTTACTCGTCTGGACAGGGCCTAAACGAGCAGTACTTC
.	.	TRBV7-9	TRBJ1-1	CASSQGLGRTEAFF	TGTGCCAGCAGTCAGGGGCTTGGAAGGACTGAAGCTTTCTTT
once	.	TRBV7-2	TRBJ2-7	CASSLGHLSSYEQYF	TGTGCCAGCAGCTTAGGGCATCTCAGCTCCTACGAGCAGTACTTC
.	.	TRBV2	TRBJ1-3	CASSETRGSGNTIYF	TGTGCCAGCAGTGAAACCCGAGGGTCTGGAAACACCATATATTTT
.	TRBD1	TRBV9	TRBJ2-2	CASSPGTANTGELFF	TGTGCCAGCAGCCCGGGGACAGCAAACACCGGGGAGCTGTTTTTT
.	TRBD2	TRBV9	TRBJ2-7	CASSGGLAGTDEQYF	TGTGCCAGCAGCGGTGGACTAGCGGGAACCGACGAGCAGTACTTC
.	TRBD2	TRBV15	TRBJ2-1	CATSRDVLAGVNEQFF	TGTGCCACCAGCAGAGATGTGCTAGCGGGAGTAAATGAGCAGTTCTTC
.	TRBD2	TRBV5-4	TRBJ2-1	CASSSIITSGEQFF	TGTGCCAGCAGCTCCATAATTACTAGCGGTGAGCAGTTCTTC
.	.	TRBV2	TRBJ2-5	CASSEWVADF	TGTGCCAGCAGTGAATGGGTCGCGGACTTC
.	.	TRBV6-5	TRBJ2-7	CASSSLSAGEQYF	TGTGCCAGCAGCTCCCTAAGTGCAGGAGAGCAGTACTTC
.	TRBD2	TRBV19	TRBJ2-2	CASSSRAGLAGYTGELFF	TGTGCCAGTAGTAGCAGGGCCGGACTAGCGGGATACACCGGGGAGCTGTTTTTT
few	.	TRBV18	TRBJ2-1	CASSPTRNEQFF	TGTGCCAGCTCACCTACTAGGAATGAGCAGTTCTTC
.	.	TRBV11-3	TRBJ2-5	CASSPVARGPQETQYF	TGTGCCAGCAGCCCGGTGGCCAGGGGACCACAAGAGACCCAGTACTTC
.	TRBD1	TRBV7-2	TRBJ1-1	CAAKGQGLNTEAFF	TGTGCCGCTAAGGGACAGGGCTTGAACACTGAAGCTTTCTTT
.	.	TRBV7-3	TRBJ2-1	CASSLGESSYNEQFF	TGTGCCAGCAGCTTGGGCGAGAGCTCCTACAATGAGCAGTTCTTC
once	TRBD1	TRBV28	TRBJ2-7	CASRSRQGSDEQYF	TGTGCCAGCCGCTCTAGACAGGGAAGCGACGAGCAGTACTTC